Below are 19 T cell receptor beta chains sequenced from a single sample in a study of T cells after yellow fever vaccination. MiXCR, applied by TCRdb to the 5' RACE reads, yields one record per CDR3 protein. The sample comprises 60,000 to 75,000 distinct CDR3 sequences, about 6.5% of which are singletons, and approximately 35% rests with the top ten. Source: CD8+ T cells sorted from PBMCs, taken about 41 days after the first yellow fever vaccination. These receptors were taken from a man aged 18 to 30 who received the YFV17D yellow fever vaccine.

The table lists this clonotype with many counts. This chain connects TRBV3-1 to TRBJ2-1, with 11 bases lining up with TRBD2. The V gene end was trimmed by 5 bases and the J gene end by 7 bases; junction bases not matched to a gene: 13. The CDR3 sequence is 17 residues long. CDR1 and CDR2 from the germline V gene are LGHDT and YNNKEL (reference sequence). CDR3 in DNA: TGTGCCAGCAGCACGATCTTAGCGGGGGGGCCGGGGAATGAGCAGTTCTTC. Amino acids: CASSTILAGGPGNEQFF.

As to this clonotype: This clone may be a read error of a much larger clone one base away. The chain combines TRBV7-2 with TRBJ2-1; D is perhaps TRBD1 (5 bases). With 5 bases removed from V and 5 bases from J, the gap between germline ends came to 10 bases. The CDR3 sequence is 13 residues long. Germline CDR1 and CDR2: SGHTA and FQGNSA. The CDR3 protein is CASSATEDNEQFF. The DNA for the CDR3 is TGTGCCAGCAGCGCGACAGAGGACAATGAGCAGTTCTTC.

This clonotype was detected ten times or more. V is TRBV20-1 and J is TRBJ2-5; D call uncertain. Germline values: CDR1 DFQATT, CDR2 SNEGSKA (reference sequence). This CDR3 is built from 14 residues. V was cut by 3 bases and J by 4 bases, with 15 bases left in between. The CDR3 coding sequence is TGCAGTGCTAGGCGTGTGGCAGAGAGAGAGACCCAGTACTTC. This codes for CSARRVAERETQYF.

In its sample, this clonotype was seen many times. The chain uses TRBV4-1 and TRBJ1-1; D is possibly TRBD1 (6 bases). CDR1 is MGHRA, CDR2 YSYEKL, per germline. The CDR3 is made up of 14 amino acids. Trimming removed 0 bases at V and 11 bases at J, with 16 bases between. CDR3 nucleotide sequence: TGCGCCAGCAGCCAAGAGGGTGGGACAAGACGGGCTTTCTTT. It translates to CASSQEGGTRRAFF.

This chain links TRBV4-3 with TRBJ2-7, with a tentative D call TRBD1 (6 bases). The V and J ends lost 0 bases and 3 bases respectively, with 21 bases between them. The length of the CDR3 is 18 residues. The germline gives CDR1 LGHNA, CDR2 YSLEER. CDR3 in amino acids: CASSQDPGATSALYEQYF. The DNA of the CDR3 is TGCGCCAGCAGCCAAGATCCAGGGGCAACCTCCGCTCTCTACGAGCAGTACTTC.

This clonotype was seen ten or more times. The V call is TRBV7-9, the J call TRBJ1-1, with D unresolved. The CDR3 runs to 14 residues. Between the trimmed V and J ends, which lost 5 bases and 0 bases, there was a span of 10 bases. CDR1 SEHNR and CDR2 FQNEAQ come from the germline V gene (reference sequence). Written as DNA, the CDR3 is TGTGCCAGCAGCCGACCGAGGGTGAACACTGAAGCTTTCTTT. Protein sequence: CASSRPRVNTEAFF.

This clonotype was seen ten or more times. The chain couples TRBV12-3 or TRBV12-4 to TRBJ1-1, with 7 bases aligning to TRBD1. Trimming cost V 0 bases and J 5 bases; bases outside gene matches: 3. This CDR3 comprises 14 residues. The CDR3 reads CASSLARQGTEAFF. The CDR3 nucleotides are TGTGCCAGCAGTTTAGCGCGACAGGGTACTGAAGCTTTCTTT.

This clonotype was seen at least ten times. The rearrangement links TRBV6-1 to TRBJ2-7; D gene ambiguous. V was shortened by 2 bases and J by 6 bases, with 8 bases between the two germline ends. The length of the CDR3 is 12 residues. CDR1 and CDR2 (germline): MNHNS, SASEGT. CDR3 amino acids: CASSEILLEQYF. The CDR3 DNA is TGTGCCAGCAGTGAAATCCTACTCGAGCAGTACTTC.

This clonotype was seen more than once but under ten times. This chain joins TRBV4-3 and TRBJ2-1; 9 positions match TRBD1. The CDR3 sequence is 17 residues long. The trim removed 0 bases at V and 8 bases at J, leaving 11 bases unmatched. The germline V gene encodes CDR1 LGHNA and CDR2 YSLEER. CDR3: CASSQELGQGLFDEQFF. In DNA form, the CDR3 reads TGCGCCAGCAGCCAAGAGCTGGGACAGGGTTTATTTGATGAGCAGTTCTTC.

This clonotype has at least ten counts. V gene TRBV20-1 combines with J gene TRBJ1-1; D call uncertain. The CDR3 length is 10 residues. Trimming left V 3 bases short and J 7 bases short, with 6 bases between. CDR1 and CDR2 from the germline V gene are DFQATT and SNEGSKA (reference sequence). This CDR3 is CSARDGEAFF. In nucleotides, the CDR3 is TGCAGTGCTAGGGACGGTGAAGCTTTCTTT.

This clonotype was recorded many times. This sequence joins TRBV7-2 and TRBJ2-2; TRBD1 matches 9 bases. Trimming cost V 2 bases and J 5 bases; bases outside gene matches: 3. The CDR3 has 15 amino acids. Germline CDR1 and CDR2: SGHTA and FQGNSA. This chain's CDR3 is CASSLHGTGTGELFF. The CDR3 nucleotides read TGTGCCAGCAGCTTACACGGGACAGGGACCGGGGAGCTGTTTTTT.

This clonotype was found many times. The chain combines TRBV4-1 with TRBJ2-2; D may be TRBD2 (5 bases). Germline V lookup: CDR1 MGHRA, CDR2 YSYEKL. CDR3 length equals 16 residues. V lost 1 base and J 1 base, leaving 10 bases between the germline ends. For the CDR3, the DNA is TGCGCCAGCAGCCAAGGGCCGGGGAAGAACACCGGGGAGCTGTTTTTT. This gives the protein CASSQGPGKNTGELFF.

CDR3 in amino acids: CASSPIGQGAQKPSEQYV. The CDR3 region has the DNA TGTGCCAGCAGCCCCATCGGACAGGGGGCGCAAAAACCCTCCGAGCAGTACGTC. The J gene is TRBJ2-7, the V gene TRBV9; TRBD1 aligns across 11 bases. Germline loops: CDR1 SGDLS, CDR2 YYNGEE. The CDR3 has 18 amino acids. Germline trimming cut 4 bases from V and 6 bases from J; bases unmatched to any gene: 18.

The V call is TRBV4-3, the J call TRBJ1-1, with a tentative D call TRBD1 (6 bases). Germline-derived CDR1 and CDR2 are LGHNA and YSLEER. This CDR3 has 15 residues. V was pared by 4 bases and J by 5 bases, with 17 bases between. The CDR3 region is CASSPGLGRGTEAFF. In nucleotides, the CDR3 is TGCGCCAGCAGCCCGGGACTAGGGAGGGGGACTGAAGCTTTCTTT.

The rearrangement links TRBV29-1 to TRBJ1-4; TRBD1 matches 7 bases. CDR1 and CDR2 from the germline V gene are SQVTM and ANQGSEA. J lost 8 bases, V lost 6 bases, and 6 bases had no gene match. The CDR3 is 12 residues long. The CDR3 bases are TGCAGCGTACGACAGGGAGACGAAAAACTGTTTTTT. Protein product: CSVRQGDEKLFF.

This clonotype was observed many times. The rearrangement links TRBV12-3 or TRBV12-4 to TRBJ2-3, with D maybe TRBD2 (6 bases). The CDR3 loop spans 15 amino acids. With 6 bases removed from V and 1 base from J, the gap between germline ends came to 14 bases. The CDR3 here is CASRLWGDRTDTQYF. DNA of the CDR3: TGTGCCAGCAGGCTTTGGGGGGACCGCACAGATACGCAGTATTTT.

The V gene is TRBV27, the J gene TRBJ2-1; D gene ambiguous. The CDR3 has 15 residues. The V gene lost 5 bases and the J gene lost 8 bases, with 19 bases spanning the gap. The germline V gene has CDR1 MNHEY and CDR2 SMNVEV (reference sequence). CDR3 in DNA: TGTGCCAGCAGTCCGTTAGAGGACCTTTGGGATGAGCAGTTCTTC. Translation gives CASSPLEDLWDEQFF.

Many counts were recorded for this clonotype. This sequence joins TRBV24-1 and TRBJ2-3; perhaps TRBD1 as D (6 bases). The CDR3 extends over 14 amino acids. The V gene's germline CDR1 is KGHDR and CDR2 SFDVKD. V was clipped by 2 bases and J by 2 bases, with 7 bases between them. This CDR3 is CATSDWTDTDTQYF. CDR3 DNA: TGTGCCACCAGTGATTGGACAGACACAGATACGCAGTATTTT.

There are many counts of this clonotype. This chain links TRBV7-3 with TRBJ2-1; a weak D match, TRBD2 (5 bases). This CDR3 has 16 residues. The V gene's germline CDR1 is SGHTA and CDR2 FQGTGA. The V gene lost 5 bases and the J gene lost 3 bases, with 17 bases spanning the gap. This CDR3 reads CASSNTPGRYYNEQFF. The CDR3, as DNA: TGTGCCAGCAGCAATACTCCGGGGAGATACTACAATGAGCAGTTCTTC.